This T cell receptor beta chain appears in the sequencing data of a study of blood T cell repertoires in COVID-19. V was shortened by 6 bases and J by 2 bases, with 18 bases between the two germline ends. The CDR3 sequence is 16 residues long. Germline V CDR1 and CDR2: LNHDA, SQIVND (reference sequence). Cohorts were based on clinical histories the participants reported. Produced via immunoSEQ multiplex PCR; TCRdb's table is partial and in-frame only. This sample carries about 220,000 clones, 75% to 90% of them seen once, and the ten largest clones take approximately 3.4%. Sequencing used PBMCs or T cells enriched from blood (not recorded which). This TCR derives from a woman younger than 30 in a cohort exposed to, infected with or recovered from COVID-19 (not recorded which). V usage is TRBV19 and J usage is TRBJ2-3; D gene uncertain. In DNA, the CDR3 is TGTGCCAGTAGCCAAAGTGCCGACTTTTACACAGATACGCAGTATTTT. Protein product: CASSQSADFYTDTQYF.